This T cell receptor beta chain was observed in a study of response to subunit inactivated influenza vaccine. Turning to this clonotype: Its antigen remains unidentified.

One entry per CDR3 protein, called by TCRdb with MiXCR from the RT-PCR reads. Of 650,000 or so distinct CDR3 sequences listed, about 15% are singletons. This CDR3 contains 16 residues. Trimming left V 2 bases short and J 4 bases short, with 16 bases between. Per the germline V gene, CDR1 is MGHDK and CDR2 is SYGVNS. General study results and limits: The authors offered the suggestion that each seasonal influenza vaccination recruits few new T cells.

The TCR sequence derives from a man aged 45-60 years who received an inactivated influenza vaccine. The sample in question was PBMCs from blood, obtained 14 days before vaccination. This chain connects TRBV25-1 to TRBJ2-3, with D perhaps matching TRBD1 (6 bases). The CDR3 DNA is TGTGCCAGCAGTGAAGGGAAGCTCACAGGGTCAGATACGCAGTATTTT. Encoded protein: CASSEGKLTGSDTQYF. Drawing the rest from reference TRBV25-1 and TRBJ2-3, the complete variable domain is EADIYQTPRYLVIGTGKKITLECSQTMGHDKMYWYQQDPGMELHLIHYSYGVNSTEKGDLSSESTVSRIRTEHFPLTLESARPSHTSQYLCASSEGKLTGSDTQYFGPGTRLTVL.